Below, 15 T cell receptor beta chains from the same sample are listed, as sequenced in a study of human T cells and chemical hapten exposure. This sample's time point: pre-sensitization, week 0. Treatment described: therapeutic diphenylcyclopropenone sensitization with weekly scalp DPC. TCRdb recomputed calls from the RACE reads with MiXCR, one row per CDR3 protein. This table holds 80,000 to 95,000 distinct CDR3 sequences, 9.6% found once. The material sequenced was whole blood, taken in connection with sensitization to the hapten diphenylcyclopropenone (DPC). Receptors originate from a woman aged 40 to 50 with alopecia areata. Some clones in this sample may be carry-over from other donors' samples.

This clonotype was observed a few times. One junction end disagrees with the germline gene, perhaps due to a read error. The rearrangement links TRBV7-2 to TRBJ1-6; 8 nucleotides line up with TRBD1. This CDR3 comprises 16 residues. Germline V gene lookup returns CDR1 SGHTA and CDR2 FQGNSA. CDR3 nucleotides: TGTGCCAGCAGTTTAGCGGCGACAGGGGCCAATTCACCCCTCCACTTT. This encodes CASSLAATGANSPLHF.

This clonotype was detected many times. The chain carries TRBV4-3 and TRBJ2-3; TRBD2 agrees at 10 bases. Trimming cost V 0 bases and J 2 bases; bases outside gene matches: 8. The CDR3 is 18 amino acids. CDR1 and CDR2 (germline): LGHNA, YSLEER. The CDR3 coding sequence is TGCGCCAGCAGCCAAGATCTCTCTAGCGGGGGCTCCACAGATACGCAGTATTTT. Protein sequence: CASSQDLSSGGSTDTQYF.

This clonotype was seen many times. The rearrangement uses TRBV5-1 and TRBJ2-3; D not resolved. This CDR3 is 13 amino acids long. V gave up 1 base and J gave up 1 base, with 4 bases separating them. The germline gives CDR1 SGHRS, CDR2 YFSETQ. The CDR3 spells CASSLTGTDTQYF. CDR3 sequence (DNA): TGCGCCAGCAGCTTGACCGGCACAGATACGCAGTATTTT.

This clonotype has only one observation. Possible read error: a much larger clone is one base away. The rearrangement links TRBV28 to TRBJ2-4, with TRBD1 matching 7 bases. This CDR3 comprises 14 residues. CDR1 MDHEN and CDR2 SYDVKM come from the germline V gene. The CDR3 region has the DNA TGTGCCAGCAGTTTAAGGGACAGCAAAAACATTCAGTGCTTC. It encodes CASSLRDSKNIQCF.

The chain carries TRBV29-1 and TRBJ2-1; D gene uncertain. The germline V and J ends were trimmed by 0 bases and 9 bases, with 9 bases remaining between them. Germline CDR1 SQVTM, CDR2 ANQGSEA. This CDR3 is 12 amino acids long. CDR3 nucleotide sequence: TGCAGCGTTGAAGAGCTAGTCACTGAGCAGTTCTTC. It is translated as CSVEELVTEQFF.

This clonotype was observed at least ten times. The CDR3 DNA reads as TGCGCCAGCAGCCAAGTCGGTGCTAACTATGGCTACACCTTC. This encodes CASSQVGANYGYTF. This chain joins TRBV4-3 and TRBJ1-2; D unclear. Germline loops: CDR1 LGHNA, CDR2 YSLEER. V gave up 1 base and J gave up 0 bases, with 6 bases separating them. This CDR3 is 14 amino acids long.

This clonotype was found many times. The J gene is TRBJ2-2, the V gene TRBV11-2; a weak D match, TRBD1 (6 bases). The CDR3 sequence is 18 residues long. Trimming cost V 2 bases and J 2 bases, with 18 bases left between them. From germline, CDR1 is SGHAT and CDR2 FQNNGV. CDR3 in amino acids: CASSLTGISITNTGELFF. The CDR3 DNA follows: TGTGCCAGCAGCTTAACAGGGATCTCCATCACTAACACCGGGGAGCTGTTTTTT.

The sample holds many counts of this clonotype. The chain has TRBV7-2 and TRBJ2-7; 10 bases are shared with TRBD2. Trimming removed 1 base from V and 1 base from J; junction bases left unmatched: 4. Germline V gene data show CDR1 as SGHTA and CDR2 as FQGNSA. CDR3 size: 16 residues. CDR3 DNA: TGTGCCAGCAGCTTAGTGTGGACTAGCGGTTCCTACGAGCAGTACTTC. It yields the protein CASSLVWTSGSYEQYF.

This clonotype occurred a few times. J is TRBJ2-5 and V is TRBV6-1; 9 bases are a match to TRBD2. The CDR3 totals 14 residues. V lost 6 bases, J lost 1 base, and 3 bases stayed unmatched. CDR1 and CDR2 from the germline V gene are MNHNS and SASEGT. The chain's CDR3 is CASRPGLAQETQYF. The CDR3 DNA reads TGTGCCAGCAGGCCGGGACTAGCCCAAGAGACCCAGTACTTC.

This clonotype has at least ten counts. The V call is TRBV7-8, the J call TRBJ1-5; D call uncertain. Germline V CDR1 and CDR2: SGHVS, FQNEAQ. The V end was cut by 2 bases, the J end by 5 bases, with 4 bases between. The CDR3 covers 12 residues. The CDR3 loop reads CASSLWDQPQHF. In nucleotides, the CDR3 is TGTGCCAGCAGCTTATGGGATCAGCCCCAGCATTTT.

This clonotype was seen at least ten times. The chain employs TRBV6-5 and TRBJ2-3; a possible D gene is TRBD1 (6 bases). Germline CDR1 is MNHEY and CDR2 is SVGAGI. This CDR3 has 14 amino acids. The V gene lost 5 bases and the J gene lost 3 bases, with 12 bases spanning the gap. CDR3 coding DNA: TGTGCCAGCAGTACAGGGAGAGGGACAGATACGCAGTATTTT. It codes for CASSTGRGTDTQYF.

This clonotype has ten or more counts. The chain combines TRBV6-4 with TRBJ1-5, with a weak D call TRBD1 (6 bases). This CDR3 region has 14 residues. Trimming cost V 2 bases and J 5 bases, with 10 bases left between them. The germline V gene has CDR1 MRHNA and CDR2 SNTAGT. Here the CDR3 reads CASSDGQGYQPQHF. DNA for the CDR3: TGTGCCAGCAGTGACGGGCAGGGGTATCAGCCCCAGCATTTT.

This clonotype was counted only a few times. The chain is built from TRBV5-5 and TRBJ2-7; D perhaps matches TRBD1 (6 bases). Germline CDR1 SGHKS, CDR2 YYEKEE (reference sequence). V was cut by 3 bases and J by 4 bases, with 14 bases left in between. This CDR3 region has 14 residues. CDR3 DNA sequence: TGTGCCAGCAGCTCAACAGGGATCCCATACGAGCAGTACTTC. Its protein is CASSSTGIPYEQYF.

In this sample, this clonotype turned up many times. The chain has TRBV4-3 and TRBJ2-1; TRBD2 matches 10 bases. The junction had 4 bases not matched to a gene; V was cut back by 3 bases and J by 11 bases. The CDR3 spans 13 residues. Germline V gene data show CDR1 as LGHNA and CDR2 as YSLEER. This CDR3 reads CASSQGSGGKQFF. The DNA of the CDR3 is TGCGCCAGCAGCCAGGGTAGCGGGGGGAAGCAGTTCTTC.

In this sample, this clonotype turned up many times. The chain links TRBV30 to TRBJ2-7; TRBD1 might be the D (6 bases). Germline CDR1 GTSNPN, CDR2 SVGIG (reference sequence). The CDR3 totals 10 residues. Trimming cost V 5 bases and J 9 bases, with 11 bases left between them. In DNA form, the CDR3 reads TGTGCCTGGGGGGGCGTTGTGCAGTACTTC. It codes for CAWGGVVQYF.